This TCR beta chain was found in a study of cytomegalovirus exposure and HLA in healthy donors (dated by TCRdb to about 2017). Concerning the study at large: An earlier analysis of 587 of the donors reported 276 Gb of sequence data and about 120 million unique TCR beta sequences obtained from roughly 180 million T cells. An early release covering more than 500 HLA-typed donors comprised roughly 300 gigabases of sequencing data and tens of millions of unique TCR sequences. Of the roughly 420 genotyped donors, 70% to 90% were placed in the genetic ancestry cluster associated with self-reported Caucasian donors. The study was designed to test whether signatures of past pathogen exposure could be identified by cataloging public T cell receptors. The study used immunosequencing to profile the T cell repertoires of under 700 subjects and linked those repertoires to cytomegalovirus serostatus. Along with the approximately 700-subject first cohort, a separate validation cohort of more than 90 different subjects was used. To predict cytomegalovirus infection status, the study combined high-throughput TCR immunosequencing, statistical association of individual TCRs with disease status, and machine learning. A later analysis re-analyzed previously published TCR beta repertoires from roughly 600 donors and added high-resolution HLA genotyping to study TCR occurrence patterns. In the later analysis, no new phenotypic data were used to find candidate immune exposures; instead, reliance was placed on TCR beta sequences and their occurrence across donors. To decide whether each TCR beta V gene segment behaved as functional or pseudogenic, an earlier analysis of fewer than 750 of the donors relied on high-throughput TCR beta sequencing. Alongside the repertoire data, information on donor age, sex, ethnicity and CMV serostatus was compiled. A later genetic analysis took genome-wide SNP genotypes for about 55% of the roughly 670 donors and used that subset as a discovery cohort. All discovery cohort repertoires had been generated using a single sequencing platform. Both class I and class II loci were covered by HLA typing, at four-digit resolution. Typing coverage differed by locus: A, B, C, DRB1 and DQB1 were typed in about 629-640 donors, DQA1 in 500 to 550, DPA1 in over 600, and DPB1 in 450 to 490. Because of strong linkage in the cohort, roughly five DR-DQ haplotypes were treated as single units for association and clustering. Across some 400 genotyped donors of the cohort, an average of roughly 250,000 unique TCR beta nucleotide sequences per donor were sequenced, and roughly 17% of those sequences were non-productive. Study-level results and caveats: This cohort had only TCR beta chains sequenced, and the lack of alpha or paired-chain data limited which features could be detected. Sequencing depth was assumed to be roughly uniform across donors in the presence/absence analyses, though that assumption may not hold. At a false discovery rate of 0.05, a later analysis linked 15,000 to 20,000 TCR beta sequences to specific HLA alleles. The study gave a list of some 150 TCR beta chains associated with cytomegalovirus. Cytomegalovirus status was reported to be diagnosed by the classifier with high specificity and sensitivity in both the original and validation cohorts. Correlated functional status among segregating V segments might be attributable to linkage disequilibrium, but an unknown experimental factor could not be ruled out. Three of the identified cytomegalovirus-associated TCR beta chains were confirmed in vitro to be specific for cytomegalovirus antigens. A cluster of highly shared sequence variants was judged likely to represent a technical artifact of the sequencing pipeline. HLA typing was unavailable for some donors at each locus, so association tests used only the typed subset. According to a later analysis, most CMV-associated TCR beta chains appeared to be HLA-restricted, and the HLA associations seemed to be driven largely by CMV exposure. A further reported finding was that TCR beta sequences accurately predicted the HLA-A and HLA-B alleles for most subjects in the first cohort. In a later analysis, several top co-occurrence clusters were reported to appear linked to parvovirus B19, influenza, CMV and Epstein-Barr virus. A later genetic analysis reported fewer N-insertions in productive TCRs among donors in an Asian-associated ancestry cluster than the roughly 700-donor mean. CMV serostatus was the only immune exposure information available for the cohort. Broadly in line with IMGT annotations, most TCR beta V segments showed up in productive rearrangements about 90% or about 30% of the time in an earlier analysis of 450 to 750 of the donors. In a later analysis, TCR association rates were found to vary across HLA loci, with the most associated TCRs seen for DRB1 alleles and the fewest for HLA-C alleles. Most TCR sequences were seen in very few donors, while some public TCRs were found in many individuals. Because counts were too low, roughly 16 rarely observed V segments, including chromosome 9 orphons, were excluded from the earlier analysis of about 500 of the donors. In a later analysis, HLA-associated TCR beta chains showed more clonal expansion and lower generation probabilities than non-associated chains that were equally common. Strong co-occurrence of HLA alleles, especially DR and DQ, made assigning TCR associations to individual alleles difficult. An association between a missense DCLRE1C variant and V-gene and J-gene trimming of TCR beta chains was found in a later genetic analysis and replicated in an independent cohort. Because the 87-base-pair reads could not distinguish some IMGT-functional V segments, including TRBV6-2 and TRBV6-3, those segments were excluded. It was suggested by the authors that the approach could potentially be generalized to other disease states and immunological phenotypes.

The method behind the library was the immunoSEQ multiplex PCR assay. For the multiplex PCR, a mixture combining 60 forward primers for TCR Vbeta segments and 13 reverse primers for TCR Jbeta segments was used. Amplification of the CDR3 region of rearranged TCR beta genes was performed with a multiplex PCR assay on genomic DNA. The Illumina HiSeq System was used to sequence the amplified TCR beta libraries as 87-base-pair reads. The original pipeline was this. In a later analysis, roughly 80 million unique TCR beta chains were counted across the roughly 610 repertoires, and roughly 11 million of these chains were shared by at least two donors. To remove PCR and sequencing errors, raw reads were error-corrected and collapsed into unique sequences using a nearest-neighbor algorithm that merged closely related sequences. V, D and J gene segments were assigned by aligning CDR3 sequences to IMGT reference sequences. For a sequence to be retained, a match of at least six nucleotides to both a V gene segment and a J gene segment was required. Rearrangements were called productive when the CDR3 lacked stop codons and stayed in frame with V and J; all others were non-productive. CDR3 was defined by IMGT convention, running from the second conserved V-encoded cysteine to the conserved J-encoded phenylalanine. The earlier analysis of about 500 of the donors excluded sequences that lacked an unambiguous match to a single V gene segment. In an earlier analysis of roughly 500 of the donors, V segments were called functional above 56.7% productive rearrangements and were called segregating when the between-donor standard deviation exceeded 5%. To diagnose cytomegalovirus status from the catalog of TCR beta chain sequences, a statistical classification framework was built. In a later analysis, V and J genes were assigned by comparing TCR nucleotide sequences against IMGT/GENE-DB human TR gene sequences. The TCRdist pipeline was used in a later analysis to assign CDR3 sequences and most-parsimonious VDJ recombination scenarios. In a later analysis, every TCR beta chain was defined by the combination of its CDR3 amino acid sequence and its V-gene family, and reads without a unique V-gene family were dropped. In a later analysis, fewer than 650 highly shared, low-generation-probability nucleotide sequences were removed to address suspected cross-contamination and a sequencing artifact. For each public chain, a later analysis derived a clonal expansion index from normalized ranks of inferred template counts within each repertoire. In a later analysis, generation probabilities were computed with a VDJ recombination model fitted to out-of-frame rearrangements, and the resulting probabilities were checked against IGoR. In a later analysis, hypergeometric tests were used to score TCR-TCR, TCR-HLA and TCR-CMV co-occurrence, with a repertoire-size bias correction applied to TCR pairs. In a later analysis, false discovery rates were estimated by permuting HLA or CMV assignments 20 times. A later analysis grouped co-occurring TCRs with DBSCAN, adding TCRdist sequence similarity when clustering within HLA-allele-positive subsets. Co-occurrence clustering excluded repertoires with fewer than 30,000 or more than 120,000 public chains, plus five with anomalous nucleotide sharing. Here the immuneACCESS table is served through TCRdb, limited to in-frame sequences with V and J called. Missing clones are a known gap in these copies; in checked studies unresolved V genes cover under half, and the rest lacks a known reason. V and J calls and clone size follow that table, whereas D and trimming were derived from the DNA. Within this sample are 150,000 to 200,000 clones, with 80% to 85% of them counted one time only. The ten largest make up 1.6% of the sample.

The CDR3 sequence holds 15 residues, the cysteine and phenylalanine included. The DNA shown is the 45-base CDR3, in frame from base 1. CDR1 and CDR2 are drawn from the germline V gene: SGHRS, YFSETQ. V loses 5 bases of germline sequence and J loses 8 bases, and the interval between the two ends is 20 bases. With regard to this clone: Its antigen is unknown. No much larger clone exists at a distance of one base, and base qualities are not known.

The cohort comprised 670 or so healthy bone marrow donors. At the time of sampling, all cohort members were nominally healthy, though unrecorded immune exposures were likely present. The donor was CMV seronegative and belonged to the group of 350 or so seronegative cohort members. Every donor gave a peripheral blood sample, and the peripheral blood mononuclear cells from that sample were used for TCR beta sequencing. The Qiagen DNeasy Blood Extraction Kit was used to extract genomic DNA from the blood cell samples. The source of this sequence is a man in his fifties in good health and CMV-seronegative. The V and J genes are TRBV5-1 and TRBJ2-1; TRBD2 is perhaps the D gene, given 6 matching bases. The specimen sequenced was PBMCs. The CDR3 corresponds to CASSESAGPNYEQFF. The sequenced DNA is TGCGCCAGCAGTGAATCCGCGGGACCCAACTATGAGCAGTTCTTC.